The sequence of this TCR beta chain was determined in a study of T cells in localized non-small cell lung cancer. TCRdb's table, derived via immunoSEQ multiplex PCR, lists solely in-frame clones and lacks some. This table has 53,000 or so clones, about 89% appearing once. The V gene lost 3 bases and the J gene lost 7 bases, with 15 bases spanning the gap. The germline gives CDR1 SNHLY, CDR2 FYNNEI. The CDR3 covers 14 residues. The receptor's source is a man aged 40-75 years with stage I lung adenocarcinoma. The sample here was peripheral blood, taken before any cancer treatment. The chain couples TRBV2 to TRBJ1-1; TRBD1 is a possible D gene (6 bases). CDR3 DNA: TGTGCCAGCAGTGATAATGGGGGGGCGGGTGAAGCTTTCTTT. Encoded protein: CASSDNGGAGEAFF.